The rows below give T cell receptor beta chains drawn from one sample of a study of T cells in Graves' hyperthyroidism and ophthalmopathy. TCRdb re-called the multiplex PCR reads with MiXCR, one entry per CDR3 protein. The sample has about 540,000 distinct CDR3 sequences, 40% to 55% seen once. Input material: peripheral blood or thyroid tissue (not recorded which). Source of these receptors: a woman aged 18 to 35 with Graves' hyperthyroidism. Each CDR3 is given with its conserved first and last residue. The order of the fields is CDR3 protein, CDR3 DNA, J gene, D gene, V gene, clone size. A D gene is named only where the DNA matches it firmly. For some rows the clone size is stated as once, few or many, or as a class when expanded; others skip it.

CDR3aa: CATSDPGTGREEQYF; CDR3nt: TGTGCCACCAGTGATCCCGGGACAGGGAGAGAGGAGCAGTACTTC; j_gene: TRBJ2-7; d_gene: TRBD1; v_gene: TRBV24-1; abundance: -
CDR3aa: CASNLSGTGEETQYF; CDR3nt: TGTGCCAGCAACCTCTCCGGGACAGGGGAAGAGACCCAGTACTTC; j_gene: TRBJ2-5; d_gene: TRBD1; v_gene: TRBV6-2/TRBV6-3; abundance: -
CDR3aa: CASSSRDSAGNTIYF; CDR3nt: TGTGCCAGCAGCAGCCGGGACAGTGCTGGAAACACCATATATTTT; j_gene: TRBJ1-3; d_gene: TRBD1; v_gene: TRBV5-4; abundance: -
CDR3aa: CASRKGDNNEKLFF; CDR3nt: TGTGCCAGCAGGAAAGGCGATAATAATGAAAAACTGTTTTTT; j_gene: TRBJ1-4; d_gene: -; v_gene: TRBV7-2; abundance: many
CDR3aa: CATSRTGGDSEAFF; CDR3nt: TGTGCCACCAGCAGGACAGGGGGGGATTCTGAAGCTTTCTTT; j_gene: TRBJ1-1; d_gene: TRBD1; v_gene: TRBV15; abundance: -
CDR3aa: CATSGYNEQFF; CDR3nt: TGTGCCACCAGTGGTTACAATGAGCAGTTCTTC; j_gene: TRBJ2-1; d_gene: -; v_gene: TRBV24-1; abundance: few
CDR3aa: CSATNLAGTGRIEQYF; CDR3nt: TGCAGTGCTACCAATCTAGCGGGGACAGGGAGGATCGAGCAGTACTTC; j_gene: TRBJ2-7; d_gene: -; v_gene: TRBV20-1; abundance: -
CDR3aa: CASSEATYNSPLHF; CDR3nt: TGCGCCAGCAGTGAGGCCACCTATAATTCACCCCTCCACTTT; j_gene: TRBJ1-6; d_gene: -; v_gene: TRBV10-1; abundance: -
CDR3aa: CSAIPGHLDYGYTF; CDR3nt: TGCAGTGCTATCCCGGGACATCTGGACTATGGCTACACCTTC; j_gene: TRBJ1-2; d_gene: -; v_gene: TRBV20-1; abundance: -
CDR3aa: CASSPWDSPATIYF; CDR3nt: TGTGCCAGCAGCCCGTGGGACAGCCCCGCCACCATATATTTT; j_gene: TRBJ1-3; d_gene: TRBD1; v_gene: TRBV9; abundance: few
CDR3aa: CAITETQYF; CDR3nt: TGTGCCATCACTGAGACCCAGTACTTC; j_gene: TRBJ2-5; d_gene: -; v_gene: TRBV10-3; abundance: once
CDR3aa: CASSLDQGINGYTF; CDR3nt: TGTGCCAGCAGCTTAGATCAGGGTATAAATGGCTACACCTTC; j_gene: TRBJ1-2; d_gene: -; v_gene: TRBV7-2; abundance: many
CDR3aa: CASSQEGDQAGRETQYF; CDR3nt: TGTGCCAGCAGCCAAGAGGGAGACCAAGCGGGCAGAGAGACCCAGTACTTC; j_gene: TRBJ2-5; d_gene: -; v_gene: TRBV3-1; abundance: many
CDR3aa: CSARAPGAYSYEQYF; CDR3nt: TGCAGTGCTAGAGCCCCAGGGGCCTACTCCTACGAGCAGTACTTC; j_gene: TRBJ2-7; d_gene: -; v_gene: TRBV20-1; abundance: many
CDR3aa: CASSISPGETANYGYTF; CDR3nt: TGTGCCAGCAGCATCTCCCCGGGAGAAACAGCTAACTATGGCTACACCTTC; j_gene: TRBJ1-2; d_gene: -; v_gene: TRBV9; abundance: many
CDR3aa: CASRAGTSGYNEAFF; CDR3nt: TGTGCCAGTAGGGCCGGGACTAGCGGTTACAATGAAGCTTTCTTT; j_gene: TRBJ1-1; d_gene: -; v_gene: TRBV19; abundance: -
CDR3aa: CAWSQGGVPEKLFF; CDR3nt: TGTGCCTGGAGTCAAGGAGGGGTGCCAGAAAAACTGTTTTTT; j_gene: TRBJ1-4; d_gene: -; v_gene: TRBV30; abundance: few
CDR3aa: CATSDFGTGGRETQYF; CDR3nt: TGTGCCACCAGTGATTTCGGAACGGGAGGCAGAGAGACCCAGTACTTC; j_gene: TRBJ2-5; d_gene: TRBD2; v_gene: TRBV24-1; abundance: -
CDR3aa: CSALGGGAGGSPLHF; CDR3nt: TGCAGTGCTTTGGGTGGTGGAGCAGGGGGATCACCCCTCCACTTT; j_gene: TRBJ1-6; d_gene: TRBD1; v_gene: TRBV20-1; abundance: -
CDR3aa: CASRGTGGSGANVLTF; CDR3nt: TGTGCCAGCAGAGGGACAGGGGGCTCTGGGGCCAACGTCCTGACTTTC; j_gene: TRBJ2-6; d_gene: TRBD1; v_gene: TRBV9; abundance: many
CDR3aa: CASRGDGGYTF; CDR3nt: TGTGCCAGCAGAGGGGACGGGGGCTACACCTTC; j_gene: TRBJ1-2; d_gene: -; v_gene: TRBV6-5; abundance: many
CDR3aa: CRPTLSLDTQYF; CDR3nt: TGCAGACCCACCCTAAGCCTTGATACGCAGTATTTT; j_gene: TRBJ2-3; d_gene: -; v_gene: TRBV20-1; abundance: -
CDR3aa: CASSPTMGQGWVAFF; CDR3nt: TGTGCCAGCAGCCCGACGATGGGCCAGGGGTGGGTAGCTTTCTTT; j_gene: TRBJ1-1; d_gene: -; v_gene: TRBV3-1; abundance: -
CDR3aa: CASSLTGSPGELFF; CDR3nt: TGTGCCAGCAGCTTGACGGGGAGCCCCGGGGAGCTGTTTTTT; j_gene: TRBJ2-2; d_gene: -; v_gene: TRBV5-6; abundance: many
CDR3aa: CASSLEVSSYNEQFF; CDR3nt: TGTGCCAGCAGCTTAGAGGTCAGCTCCTACAATGAGCAGTTCTTC; j_gene: TRBJ2-1; d_gene: -; v_gene: TRBV11-3; abundance: -
CDR3aa: CASSPSAGSNEKLFF; CDR3nt: TGTGCCAGCTCACCAAGTGCGGGTTCGAATGAAAAACTGTTTTTT; j_gene: TRBJ1-4; d_gene: -; v_gene: TRBV18; abundance: few
CDR3aa: CASSADRYEQYF; CDR3nt: TGTGCCAGCAGCGCGGACCGCTACGAGCAGTACTTC; j_gene: TRBJ2-7; d_gene: -; v_gene: TRBV12-3/TRBV12-4; abundance: many
CDR3aa: CASSSVALGSYEQYF; CDR3nt: TGTGCCAGCAGCTCGGTGGCCCTCGGATCCTACGAGCAGTACTTC; j_gene: TRBJ2-7; d_gene: -; v_gene: TRBV7-9; abundance: -
CDR3aa: CASSLMGTAKETQYF; CDR3nt: TGTGCCAGCAGCTTGATGGGGACAGCAAAAGAGACCCAGTACTTC; j_gene: TRBJ2-5; d_gene: TRBD1; v_gene: TRBV7-6; abundance: -
CDR3aa: CASSLCTRHF; CDR3nt: TGTGCCAGCAGCTTGTGCACCCGTCATTTT; j_gene: TRBJ1-5; d_gene: -; v_gene: TRBV5-8; abundance: many
CDR3aa: CASSLLGPESSSYEQYF; CDR3nt: TGTGCCAGCAGCTTGCTCGGACCGGAATCAAGCTCCTACGAGCAGTACTTC; j_gene: TRBJ2-7; d_gene: -; v_gene: TRBV7-9; abundance: once
CDR3aa: CASSLRVVGDISYEQYF; CDR3nt: TGCGCCAGCAGCTTGAGGGTGGTGGGAGATATTTCCTACGAGCAGTACTTC; j_gene: TRBJ2-7; d_gene: -; v_gene: TRBV5-1; abundance: many
CDR3aa: CASSLGASPGETQYF; CDR3nt: TGTGCCAGCAGCTTGGGGGCTAGCCCAGGGGAGACCCAGTACTTC; j_gene: TRBJ2-5; d_gene: -; v_gene: TRBV5-6; abundance: many
CDR3aa: CASSLRFIADSGANVLTF; CDR3nt: TGTGCCAGCAGCTTAAGGTTTATCGCCGACTCTGGGGCCAACGTCCTGACTTTC; j_gene: TRBJ2-6; d_gene: -; v_gene: TRBV7-9; abundance: many
CDR3aa: CASSVRGTKSGEQYF; CDR3nt: TGTGCCAGCAGCGTTAGAGGGACAAAATCAGGGGAGCAGTACTTC; j_gene: TRBJ2-7; d_gene: -; v_gene: TRBV7-6; abundance: -
CDR3aa: CASTSSGTGAGELFF; CDR3nt: TGTGCCAGCACCTCTTCCGGGACAGGGGCAGGGGAGCTGTTTTTT; j_gene: TRBJ2-2; d_gene: TRBD1; v_gene: TRBV6-1; abundance: -
CDR3aa: CASSLAFRGDEKLFF; CDR3nt: TGTGCTAGCAGCTTAGCCTTCAGAGGGGATGAAAAACTGTTTTTT; j_gene: TRBJ1-4; d_gene: -; v_gene: TRBV7-7; abundance: -
CDR3aa: CSARDLQGAFYGYTF; CDR3nt: TGCAGTGCTAGAGATCTCCAGGGGGCGTTCTATGGCTACACCTTC; j_gene: TRBJ1-2; d_gene: TRBD1; v_gene: TRBV20-1; abundance: -
CDR3aa: CATSRELAGGDYEQYF; CDR3nt: TGTGCCACCAGCAGGGAGCTAGCGGGAGGTGACTACGAGCAGTACTTC; j_gene: TRBJ2-7; d_gene: TRBD2; v_gene: TRBV15; abundance: many
CDR3aa: CASKGANVLTF; CDR3nt: TGTGCCAGTAAGGGGGCCAACGTCCTGACTTTC; j_gene: TRBJ2-6; d_gene: -; v_gene: TRBV19; abundance: -
CDR3aa: CSARGRRTSGPTGELFF; CDR3nt: TGCAGTGCTAGAGGTCGGAGGACTAGCGGTCCCACCGGGGAGCTGTTTTTT; j_gene: TRBJ2-2; d_gene: TRBD2; v_gene: TRBV20-1; abundance: -
CDR3aa: CSVLRGWNNEQFF; CDR3nt: TGCAGCGTTCTCAGGGGTTGGAACAATGAGCAGTTCTTC; j_gene: TRBJ2-1; d_gene: -; v_gene: TRBV29-1; abundance: -
CDR3aa: CASSQGRTSSADTQYF; CDR3nt: TGCGCCAGCAGCCAGGGTCGGACTAGTTCAGCGGATACGCAGTATTTT; j_gene: TRBJ2-3; d_gene: TRBD2; v_gene: TRBV7-3; abundance: -
CDR3aa: CAISVQGGETQYF; CDR3nt: TGTGCCATCAGTGTACAGGGTGGAGAGACCCAGTACTTC; j_gene: TRBJ2-5; d_gene: -; v_gene: TRBV10-3; abundance: -
CDR3aa: CASSASGTKNIQYF; CDR3nt: TGTGCCAGCAGTGCATCGGGTACGAAAAACATTCAGTACTTC; j_gene: TRBJ2-4; d_gene: -; v_gene: TRBV12-3/TRBV12-4; abundance: -
CDR3aa: CASSDPPWESGANVLTF; CDR3nt: TGTGCCAGCAGTGACCCTCCATGGGAGTCTGGGGCCAACGTCCTGACTTTC; j_gene: TRBJ2-6; d_gene: -; v_gene: TRBV6-5; abundance: many
CDR3aa: CASSLSLSGLAGGPTPGSCFF; CDR3nt: -; j_gene: TRBJ2-2; d_gene: -; v_gene: TRBV6-4; abundance: -
CDR3aa: CASSVRDSLYNEQFF; CDR3nt: TGTGCCAGCAGCGTCCGGGACAGCCTATACAATGAGCAGTTCTTC; j_gene: TRBJ2-1; d_gene: TRBD1; v_gene: TRBV14; abundance: -
CDR3aa: CASSTGTAYGYTF; CDR3nt: TGTGCCAGTAGTACCGGGACGGCATATGGCTACACCTTC; j_gene: TRBJ1-2; d_gene: -; v_gene: TRBV19; abundance: many
CDR3aa: CASSPAPNTEAFF; CDR3nt: TGTGCCAGCTCACCTGCCCCGAACACTGAAGCTTTCTTT; j_gene: TRBJ1-1; d_gene: -; v_gene: TRBV18; abundance: many
CDR3aa: CASKVTSRDTDTQYF; CDR3nt: TGTGCCAGCAAGGTGACTAGCAGAGACACAGATACGCAGTATTTT; j_gene: TRBJ2-3; d_gene: TRBD2; v_gene: TRBV28; abundance: few
CDR3aa: CASSFVALAETYEQYF; CDR3nt: TGCGCCAGCAGCTTCGTTGCCCTAGCGGAGACCTACGAGCAGTACTTC; j_gene: TRBJ2-7; d_gene: TRBD2; v_gene: TRBV5-1; abundance: many
CDR3aa: CASTLGVAGDTQYF; CDR3nt: TGTGCCAGCACCCTAGGGGTGGCGGGAGATACGCAGTATTTT; j_gene: TRBJ2-3; d_gene: -; v_gene: TRBV7-6; abundance: many
CDR3aa: CSFSRFAGELFF; CDR3nt: TGCAGCTTTTCCCGATTTGCCGGGGAGCTGTTTTTT; j_gene: TRBJ2-2; d_gene: -; v_gene: TRBV20-1; abundance: many
CDR3aa: CSARNPWGGFRLPGMLLNYGYTF; CDR3nt: TGCAGTGCTAGAAACCCCTGGGGAGGCTTTCGTCTCCCGGGGATGCTGCTTAACTATGGCTACACCTTC; j_gene: TRBJ1-2; d_gene: -; v_gene: TRBV20-1; abundance: -
CDR3aa: CASNRDSSSGNTIYF; CDR3nt: TGTGCCAGTAACAGGGACAGCAGCTCTGGAAACACCATATATTTT; j_gene: TRBJ1-3; d_gene: TRBD1; v_gene: TRBV19; abundance: many
CDR3aa: CASSVGQEDYEQYF; CDR3nt: TGTGCCAGCAGCGTGGGACAGGAGGACTACGAGCAGTACTTC; j_gene: TRBJ2-7; d_gene: TRBD1; v_gene: TRBV7-2; abundance: many
CDR3aa: CSASGKGTEAFF; CDR3nt: TGCAGTGCTTCCGGGAAAGGAACTGAAGCTTTCTTT; j_gene: TRBJ1-1; d_gene: -; v_gene: TRBV20-1; abundance: many
CDR3aa: CASTPRTGSNQPQHF; CDR3nt: TGTGCCAGCACTCCAAGGACAGGGAGCAATCAGCCCCAGCATTTT; j_gene: TRBJ1-5; d_gene: TRBD1; v_gene: TRBV6-6; abundance: few
CDR3aa: CASSPHRSYQETQHF; CDR3nt: TGTGCCAGCAGTCCACACCGCAGCTACCAAGAGACCCAGCATTTT; j_gene: TRBJ1-5; d_gene: -; v_gene: TRBV6-5; abundance: -